This entry is about one T cell receptor beta chain. TCRdb reprocessed the 5' RACE reads with MiXCR, giving one entry per CDR3 protein. The data show around 370,000 distinct CDR3 sequences, around 9% seen once. This sample is drawn from a study of identical twins. Germline values: CDR1 SGHRS, CDR2 YFSETQ. The V end was cut by 3 bases, the J end by 0 bases, with 10 bases between. CDR3 length: 14 residues. The chain is built from TRBV5-1 and TRBJ2-7, with D tentatively TRBD1 (5 bases). Sequencing was performed on naive T cells sorted from blood. The clonotype was recovered from a woman between 50 and 59 years old in good health. CDR3 region: CASSSNRNSYEQYF. The CDR3 nucleotides read TGCGCCAGCAGCTCAAACAGGAACTCCTACGAGCAGTACTTC.